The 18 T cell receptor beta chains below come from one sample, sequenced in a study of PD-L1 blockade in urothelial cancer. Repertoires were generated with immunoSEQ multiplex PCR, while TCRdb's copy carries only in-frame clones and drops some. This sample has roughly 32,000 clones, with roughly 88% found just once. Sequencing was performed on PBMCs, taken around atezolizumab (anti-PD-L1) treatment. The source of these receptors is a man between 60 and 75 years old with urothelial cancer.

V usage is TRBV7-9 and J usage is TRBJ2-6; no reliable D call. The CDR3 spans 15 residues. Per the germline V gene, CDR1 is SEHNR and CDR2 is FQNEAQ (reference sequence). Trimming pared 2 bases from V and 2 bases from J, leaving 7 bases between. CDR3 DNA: TGTGCCAGCAGCTTACTGGGCACTGGGGCCAACGTCCTGACTTTC. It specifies CASSLLGTGANVLTF. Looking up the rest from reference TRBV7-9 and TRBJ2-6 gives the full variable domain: DTGVSQNPRHKITKRGQNVTFRCDPISEHNRLYWYRQTLGQGPEFLTYFQNEAQLEKSRLLSDRFSAERPKGSFSTLEIQRTEQGDSAMYLCASSLLGTGANVLTFGAGSRLTVL.

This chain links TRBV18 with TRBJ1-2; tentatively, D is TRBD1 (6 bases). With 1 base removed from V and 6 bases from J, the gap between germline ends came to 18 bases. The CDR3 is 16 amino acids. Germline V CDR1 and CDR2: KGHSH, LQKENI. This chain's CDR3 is CASSPLRGALSDGYTF. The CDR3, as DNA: TGTGCCAGCTCACCACTCAGGGGCGCTTTGTCGGATGGCTACACCTTC.

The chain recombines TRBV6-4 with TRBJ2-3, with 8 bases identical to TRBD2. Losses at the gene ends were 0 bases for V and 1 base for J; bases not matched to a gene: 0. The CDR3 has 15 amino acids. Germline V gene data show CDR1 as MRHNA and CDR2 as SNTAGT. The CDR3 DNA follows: TGTGCCAGCAGTGACTCGCGGGGGGGCACAGATACGCAGTATTTT. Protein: CASSDSRGGTDTQYF.

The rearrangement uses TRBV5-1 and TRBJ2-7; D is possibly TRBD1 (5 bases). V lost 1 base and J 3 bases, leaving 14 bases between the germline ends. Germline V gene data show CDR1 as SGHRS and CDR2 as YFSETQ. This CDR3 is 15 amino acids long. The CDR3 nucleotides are TGCGCCAGCAGCTTGACCGCTGGGGCCCTCTACGAGCAGTACTTC. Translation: CASSLTAGALYEQYF.

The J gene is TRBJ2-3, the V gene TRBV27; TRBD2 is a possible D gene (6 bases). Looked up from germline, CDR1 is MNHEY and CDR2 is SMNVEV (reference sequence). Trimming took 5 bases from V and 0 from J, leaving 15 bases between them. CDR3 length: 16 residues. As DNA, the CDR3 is TGTGCCAGCAGTACCCTCGGACTATCGAGCACAGATACGCAGTATTTT. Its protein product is CASSTLGLSSTDTQYF.

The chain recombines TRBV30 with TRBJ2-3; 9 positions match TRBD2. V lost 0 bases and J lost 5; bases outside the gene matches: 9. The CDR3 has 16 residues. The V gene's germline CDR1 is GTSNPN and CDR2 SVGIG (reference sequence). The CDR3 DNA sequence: TGTGCCTGGAGTGTGATTCAGCGGGAGGCTTTAGATACGCAGTATTTT. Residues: CAWSVIQREALDTQYF.

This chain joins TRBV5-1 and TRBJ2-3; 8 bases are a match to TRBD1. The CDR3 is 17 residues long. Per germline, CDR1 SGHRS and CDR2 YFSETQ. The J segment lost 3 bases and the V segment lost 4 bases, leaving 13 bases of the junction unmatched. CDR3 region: CASSRRQGQAGTDTQYF. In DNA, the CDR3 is TGCGCCAGCAGCAGGCGGCAGGGACAGGCAGGTACAGATACGCAGTATTTT.

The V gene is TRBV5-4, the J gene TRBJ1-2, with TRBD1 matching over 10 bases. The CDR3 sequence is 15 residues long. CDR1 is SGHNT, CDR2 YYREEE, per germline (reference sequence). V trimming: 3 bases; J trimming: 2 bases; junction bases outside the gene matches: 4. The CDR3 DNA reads TGTGCCAGCAGCTCCCGGGGACAGGGGAACTATGGCTACACCTTC. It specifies CASSSRGQGNYGYTF.

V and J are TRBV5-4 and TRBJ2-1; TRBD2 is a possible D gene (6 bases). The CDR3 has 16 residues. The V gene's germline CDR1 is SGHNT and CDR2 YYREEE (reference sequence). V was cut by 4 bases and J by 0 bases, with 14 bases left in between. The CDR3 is CASSPVGGGSYNEQFF. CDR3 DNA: TGTGCCAGCAGCCCCGTGGGGGGAGGCTCCTACAATGAGCAGTTCTTC.

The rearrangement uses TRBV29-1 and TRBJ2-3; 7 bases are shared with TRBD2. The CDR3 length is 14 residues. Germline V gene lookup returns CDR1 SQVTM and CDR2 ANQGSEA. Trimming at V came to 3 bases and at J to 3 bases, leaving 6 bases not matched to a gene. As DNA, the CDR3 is TGCAGCGTTGATGGGGGGGACCGGACAGATACGCAGTATTTT. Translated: CSVDGGDRTDTQYF.

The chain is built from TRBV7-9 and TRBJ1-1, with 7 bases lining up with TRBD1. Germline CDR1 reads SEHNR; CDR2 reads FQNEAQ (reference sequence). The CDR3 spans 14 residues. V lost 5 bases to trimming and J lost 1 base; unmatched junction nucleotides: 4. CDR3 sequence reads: CASSPWDRNTEAFF. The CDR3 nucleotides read TGTGCCAGCAGCCCCTGGGACAGGAACACTGAAGCTTTCTTT.

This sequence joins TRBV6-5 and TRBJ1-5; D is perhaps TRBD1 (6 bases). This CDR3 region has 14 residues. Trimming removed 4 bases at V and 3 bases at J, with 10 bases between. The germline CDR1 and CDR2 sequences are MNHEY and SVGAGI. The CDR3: CASSSDSLNQPQHF. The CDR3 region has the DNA TGTGCCAGCAGTTCGGACAGCCTCAATCAGCCCCAGCATTTT.

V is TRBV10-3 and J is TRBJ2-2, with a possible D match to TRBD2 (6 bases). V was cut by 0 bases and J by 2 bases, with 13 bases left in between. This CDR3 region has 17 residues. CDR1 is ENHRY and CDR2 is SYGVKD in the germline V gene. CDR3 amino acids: CAISESEGTGNTGELFF. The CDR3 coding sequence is TGTGCCATCAGTGAGTCGGAGGGTACGGGAAACACCGGGGAGCTGTTTTTT.

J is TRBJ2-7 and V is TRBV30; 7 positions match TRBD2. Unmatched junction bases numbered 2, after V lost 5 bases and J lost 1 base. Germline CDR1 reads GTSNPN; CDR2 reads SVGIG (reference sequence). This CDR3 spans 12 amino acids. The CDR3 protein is CAWGGDSYEQYF. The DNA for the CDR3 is TGTGCCTGGGGGGGGGATTCCTACGAGCAGTACTTC.

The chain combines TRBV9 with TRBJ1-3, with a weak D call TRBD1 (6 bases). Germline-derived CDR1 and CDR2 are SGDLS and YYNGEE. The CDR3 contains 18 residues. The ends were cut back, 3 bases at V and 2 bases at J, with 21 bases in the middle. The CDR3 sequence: CASSAFDGTLTAGNTIYF. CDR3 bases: TGTGCCAGCAGCGCGTTTGACGGGACACTAACTGCTGGAAACACCATATATTTT.

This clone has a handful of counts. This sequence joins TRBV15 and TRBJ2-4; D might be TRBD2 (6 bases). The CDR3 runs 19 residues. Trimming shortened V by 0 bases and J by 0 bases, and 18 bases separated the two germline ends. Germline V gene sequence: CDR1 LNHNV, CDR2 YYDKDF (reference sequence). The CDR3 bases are TGTGCCACCAGCAGAGAGGGGACTGGGATGGAGTTAGCCAAAAACATTCAGTACTTC. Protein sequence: CATSREGTGMELAKNIQYF. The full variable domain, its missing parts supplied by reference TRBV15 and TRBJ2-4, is DAMVIQNPRYQVTQFGKPVTLSCSQTLNHNVMYWYQQKSSQAPKLLFHYYDKDFNNEADTPDNFQSRRPNTSFCFLDIRSPGLGDTAMYLCATSREGTGMELAKNIQYFGAGTRLSVL.

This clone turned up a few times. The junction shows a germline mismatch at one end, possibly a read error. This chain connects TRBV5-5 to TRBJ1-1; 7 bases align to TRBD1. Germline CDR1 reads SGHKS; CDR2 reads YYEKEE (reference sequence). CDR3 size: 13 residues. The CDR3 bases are TGTGCCAGCAGCTTGGACGGTTTTCGGACAGGCGCGTTT. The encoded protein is CASSLDGFRTGAF.

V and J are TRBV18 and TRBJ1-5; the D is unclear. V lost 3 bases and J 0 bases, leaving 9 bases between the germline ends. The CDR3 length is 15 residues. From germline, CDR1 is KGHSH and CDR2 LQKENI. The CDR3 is CASSPQEFSNQPQHF. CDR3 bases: TGTGCCAGCTCACCTCAGGAATTTAGCAATCAGCCCCAGCATTTT.